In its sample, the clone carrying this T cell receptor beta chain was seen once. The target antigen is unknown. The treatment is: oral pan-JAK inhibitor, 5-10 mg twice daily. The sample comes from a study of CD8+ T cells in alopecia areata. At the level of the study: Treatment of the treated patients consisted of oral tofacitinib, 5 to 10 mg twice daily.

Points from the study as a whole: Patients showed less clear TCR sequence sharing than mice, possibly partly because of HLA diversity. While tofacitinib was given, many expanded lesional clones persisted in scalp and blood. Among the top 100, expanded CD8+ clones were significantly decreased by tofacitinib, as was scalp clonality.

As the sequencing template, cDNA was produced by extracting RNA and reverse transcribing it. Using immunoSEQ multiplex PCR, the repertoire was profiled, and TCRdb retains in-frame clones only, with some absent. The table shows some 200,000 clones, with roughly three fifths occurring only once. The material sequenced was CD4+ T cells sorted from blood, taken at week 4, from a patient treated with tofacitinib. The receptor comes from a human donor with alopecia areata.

The CDR3 region is CASSPIGRRQRETQYF. CDR3 DNA sequence: TGTGCCAGCAGCCCGATCGGGAGGAGGCAAAGAGAGACCCAGTACTTC. The chain carries TRBV5-4 and TRBJ2-5, with 7 nucleotides matching TRBD2. CDR1 and CDR2 (germline): SGHNT, YYREEE (reference sequence). The CDR3 loop spans 16 amino acids. J gave up 4 bases and V 4 bases, and 13 bases lay outside the gene matches.